This is a list of T cell receptor beta chains from one sample in a study of CD8 T cells in Susac syndrome. TCRdb passed the immunoSEQ multiplex PCR reads through MiXCR, listing each CDR3 protein once. The sample contains approximately 140,000 distinct CDR3 sequences, roughly 80% of which appear only once. Sequenced input: CD8+ T cells from PBMCs. These receptors were collected from a human donor with multiple sclerosis. CDR3s include the opening cysteine and the closing phenylalanine or tryptophan. Fields, in order: CDR3 protein, CDR3 DNA, V gene, J gene, D gene, clone size. A D gene is named only where the DNA matches it firmly. Not all rows give a size; the values are once, few, many and, for expanded clones, a class.

CASSKPGTGGINEQFF	TGTGCCAGTAGTAAACCCGGGACAGGGGGAATCAATGAGCAGTTCTTC	TRBV19	TRBJ2-1	TRBD1	NA
CASSRPPGFEAQHF	TGTGCCAGTAGTAGACCCCCGGGCTTCGAGGCCCAGCATTTT	TRBV19	TRBJ1-5	NA	NA
CASSPRDSSYEQYF	TGTGCCAGCAGCCCCCGGGACAGTTCCTACGAGCAGTACTTC	TRBV7-9	TRBJ2-7	TRBD1	few
CASSFMDSLYNEQFF	TGCGCCAGCAGCTTTATGGACAGCTTATACAATGAGCAGTTCTTC	TRBV5-1	TRBJ2-1	NA	NA
CASRQGVDQPQHF	TGTGCCAGCCGACAGGGGGTGGATCAGCCCCAGCATTTT	TRBV2	TRBJ1-5	TRBD1	NA
CGAYRQGTNTEAFF	TGCGGAGCATACCGACAGGGCACGAACACTGAAGCTTTCTTT	TRBV20-1	TRBJ1-1	TRBD1	NA
CASSQNSQQPQHF	TGTGCCAGCAGCCAGAATTCACAGCAGCCCCAGCATTTT	TRBV7-8	TRBJ1-5	NA	few
CASSWDTETSTDTQYF	TGCGCCAGCAGCTGGGACACTGAAACTAGCACAGATACGCAGTATTTT	TRBV5-1	TRBJ2-3	NA	NA
CSVSGTALTFTYEQYF	TGCAGCGTCTCCGGGACAGCCTTAACATTTACCTACGAGCAGTACTTC	TRBV29-1	TRBJ2-7	TRBD1	NA
CASSYEAAEQFF	TGTGCCAGCAGTTATGAGGCCGCTGAGCAGTTCTTC	TRBV6-2/TRBV6-3	TRBJ2-1	NA	few
CASSQGGRRTGELFF	TGCGCCAGCAGCCAAGGGGGCAGAAGAACCGGGGAGCTGTTTTTT	TRBV4-1	TRBJ2-2	NA	NA
CASTAGTILDEQFF	TGTGCCAGCACCGCCGGGACTATTCTCGATGAGCAGTTCTTC	TRBV27	TRBJ2-1	TRBD2	once
CASSTPGTGGESFHEQYF	TGTGCCAGCAGCACTCCCGGGACAGGGGGCGAGAGTTTCCACGAGCAGTACTTC	TRBV21-1	TRBJ2-7	NA	NA
CASSHGAEAFF	TGTGCCAGCAGCCACGGGGCTGAAGCTTTCTTT	TRBV7-6	TRBJ1-1	NA	few
CASSLPENTEAFF	TGCGCCAGCAGCTTGCCGGAGAACACTGAAGCTTTCTTT	TRBV5-1	TRBJ1-1	NA	NA
CASSVVSGPSTDTQYF	TGTGCCAGCAGCGTAGTATCAGGTCCATCGACAGATACGCAGTATTTT	TRBV9	TRBJ2-3	NA	NA
CASSEATGRREEAFF	TGTGCCAGCAGTGAAGCGACTGGCCGACGGGAAGAAGCTTTCTTT	TRBV2	TRBJ1-1	NA	NA
CASSPQSTLNTGELFF	TGTGCCAGCAGCCCGCAATCCACTTTGAACACCGGGGAGCTGTTTTTT	TRBV9	TRBJ2-2	NA	NA
CASSPRTGNTEAFF	TGTGCCAGCAGTCCGCGGACAGGCAACACTGAAGCTTTCTTT	TRBV27	TRBJ1-1	TRBD1	once
CATRGMNTEAFF	TGTGCCACAAGGGGGATGAACACTGAAGCTTTCTTT	TRBV28	TRBJ1-1	NA	NA
CSASEDGTAQAQYF	TGCAGCGCTTCTGAAGATGGCACGGCGCAAGCCCAGTACTTC	TRBV29-1	TRBJ2-5	NA	NA
CASSVVPGSSYGYTF	TGTGCCAGCAGTGTAGTTCCAGGATCCTCCTATGGCTACACCTTC	TRBV2	TRBJ1-2	NA	NA
CAWNRAGVNNEQFF	TGTGCCTGGAATCGAGCGGGAGTCAACAATGAGCAGTTCTTC	TRBV30	TRBJ2-1	TRBD2	NA
CASSPLLAGGPRELFF	TGTGCCAGCAGTCCACTACTAGCGGGAGGGCCTAGGGAGCTGTTTTTT	TRBV27	TRBJ2-2	TRBD2	NA
CASSSTSRQETQYF	TGTGCCAGCAGTTCGACTAGCAGGCAAGAGACCCAGTACTTC	TRBV6-2/TRBV6-3	TRBJ2-5	TRBD2	NA
CASSDSGSVGAFF	TGTGCCAGCAGTGACTCAGGGTCCGTTGGAGCTTTCTTT	TRBV6-4	TRBJ1-1	NA	NA
CASNDRDTPYEQHF	TGTGCCAGCAATGACCGGGACACCCCCTACGAGCAGCACTTC	TRBV9	TRBJ2-7	NA	NA
CASSTTGGWSPPDTQYF	TGTGCCAGTAGTACGACGGGAGGATGGTCCCCCCCAGATACGCAGTATTTT	TRBV19	TRBJ2-3	TRBD2	NA
CASGLAGGDNEQFF	TGTGCCAGCGGTTTAGCGGGAGGCGACAATGAGCAGTTCTTC	TRBV6-2/TRBV6-3	TRBJ2-1	TRBD2	NA
CASSLLLGYNEQFF	TGCGCCAGCAGCCTTCTTCTAGGCTACAATGAGCAGTTCTTC	TRBV4-1	TRBJ2-1	NA	few
CASSEWVTGVTDTQYF	TGTGCCAGCAGTGAATGGGTTACGGGGGTAACGGATACGCAGTATTTT	TRBV25-1	TRBJ2-3	NA	NA
CASSQFSDFPGRGDQPQHF	TGTGCCAGCAGCCAATTCTCTGATTTCCCGGGACGGGGAGATCAGCCCCAGCATTTT	TRBV4-2	TRBJ1-5	NA	NA
CASSSFRADPFQKLFF	TGTGCCAGCAGTTCTTTTAGGGCGGACCCGTTTCAAAAACTGTTTTTT	TRBV12-3/TRBV12-4	TRBJ1-4	NA	NA
CASSWGRPRELNTEAFF	TGTGCCAGCAGCTGGGGACGGCCCCGAGAGTTGAACACTGAAGCTTTCTTT	TRBV28	TRBJ1-1	NA	NA
CASGYAPAQYF	TGTGCCAGCGGCTACGCCCCCGCGCAGTACTTC	TRBV7-9	TRBJ2-7	NA	NA